One T cell receptor (beta chain) is described in this entry. Its antigen remains unknown. The data belong to a study of cytomegalovirus exposure and HLA in healthy donors. Vbeta (60) and Jbeta (13) primers were used in the PCR. Data came from immunoSEQ multiplex PCR; TCRdb stores just in-frame clones and leaves some out. This repertoire includes 53,000 or so clones. Findings of the study overall: Exclusion as indistinguishable affected some V segments, including TRBV6-2 and TRBV6-3. In a later analysis, compared with equally common non-associated chains, HLA-associated beta chains were more expanded.

The CDR3 extends over 13 amino acids. The germline CDR1 and CDR2 sequences are GTSNPN and SVGIG (reference sequence). The ends lost 4 bases at V and 5 bases at J; junction bases unmatched: 7. V is TRBV30 and J is TRBJ2-5; 7 bases fit TRBD2. The sample consisted of PBMCs. This receptor was obtained from a male donor in good health and CMV-seropositive. The chain's CDR3 is CAWTPGEGETQYF. In nucleotides, the CDR3 is TGTGCCTGGACCCCTGGGGAGGGGGAGACCCAGTACTTC.